This T cell receptor beta chain was identified in a study of T cell repertoires in ileal Crohn's disease (dated by TCRdb to about 2019). About the full investigation: Median disease duration was roughly eight years, and roughly 35% of patients were identified as active smokers at the time of surgery. About half of the patients received postoperative therapy: about 10 received thiopurines and around 20 received anti-TNF agents. The study sequenced about 150 mucosal samples from around 60 patients, taken at several locations on the surgical specimen and at postoperative endoscopy. A Rutgeerts score above i0 was used to define endoscopic postoperative recurrence. Surgery was performed for a complication in all patients, with stricturing disease in about 61% and penetrating disease in approximately 40%. A prospective multicentre cohort supplied the roughly 57 Crohn's disease patients whose TCR repertoires were analysed. Running in parallel with the study was a multicentre cohort set up to find predictors of early endoscopic recurrence following ileocolonic resection.

To be eligible, patients had to be adults with ileal or ileocolonic Crohn's disease and an indication for ileocolonic resection. Whole ileal mucosal biopsies were stored frozen at -80°C before DNA extraction. A TRizol-based method was used to extract genomic DNA from the frozen whole biopsies, and the DNA was quantified with a NanoDrop 2000 spectrophotometer. Overall study outcomes, separate from this receptor: Mucosal CD4 and CD8 T cells were sorted and sequenced only in a subgroup of patients, whose size was not stated. Endoscopic recurrence was found to be associated with higher high-frequency clone percentages at surgery, and recurrence was observed in all patients with clonality above 26.8% (18/57). Compared with CD4 T cells, sorted CD8 T cells held more high-frequency clones, which suggests that the mucosal expansions were mostly CD8. A significantly higher proportion of clonal expansions was observed in active smokers at surgery than in non-smokers (roughly 27% vs 19%, p=0.02).

This clone was counted a single time. The antigen it binds to is not known. Per-base quality was not reported, and no clone a single base away is much larger than it. Around 0.45 micrograms of biopsy DNA per sample were submitted for commercial TCRB immunosequencing. Adaptive Biotechnology amplified the CDR3 regions from genomic DNA with a two-step multiplex PCR designed to control amplification bias. Primers for every V and J gene segment were used in the first PCR, and barcodes and Illumina adapters were added in the second PCR. CDR3 libraries were sequenced on an Illumina instrument. In the paper's pipeline: Vendor-provided pipelines were combined with custom analysis of raw data in R/Bioconductor under R version 3.3.0. Clonality, which ranges from 0 to 1, was calculated as the inverse of the normalised Shannon entropy across all productive clones. High-frequency clones were defined as the share of the repertoire occupied by the top 100 clones, with only clones passing a 95% confidence test being retained. Overlap between samples was measured with the Morisita-Horn index, while repertoire diversity was measured with the Simpson index. TCRdb provides this immuneACCESS table in a form limited to in-frame rearrangements. Some clones are lacking; in checked studies, under half of them reflect an unresolved V gene, and why the rest are absent is not known. For V, J and clone size, that table is used; D and trimming come from the DNA. This sample holds roughly 6,600 clones; 85% to 95% were observed only once. In total, the top ten clones hold over 1.5% of the sample.

Cut back by 1 base and 8 bases, the V and J ends lie 9 bases apart. From its cysteine to its phenylalanine, the CDR3 spans 13 amino acids. The entry retains the CDR3 DNA only, 39 bases that are in frame from base 1. CDR1 SEHNR and CDR2 FQNEAQ were looked up in the germline V gene (reference sequence). The sequence was collected from an adult with Crohn's disease. The chain was built from TRBV7-9 and TRBJ2-1, with the D gene not clear enough to name. The material sequenced was ileal tissue. Here is the DNA: TGTGCCAGCAGCTTAGTGCGGTTGGATGAGCAGTTCTTC. This translates into CASSLVRLDEQFF.